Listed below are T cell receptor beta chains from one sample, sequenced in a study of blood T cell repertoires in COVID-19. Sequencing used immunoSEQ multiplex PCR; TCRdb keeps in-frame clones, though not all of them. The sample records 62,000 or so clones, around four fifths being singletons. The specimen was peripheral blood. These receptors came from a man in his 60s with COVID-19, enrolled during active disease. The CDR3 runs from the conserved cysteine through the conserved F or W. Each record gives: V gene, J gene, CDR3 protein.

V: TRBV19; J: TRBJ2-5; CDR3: CASTRTGGDGETQYF
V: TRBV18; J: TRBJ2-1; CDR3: CASSRDRGKGDEQFF
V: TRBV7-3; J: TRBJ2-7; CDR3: CASSLSGKTYEQYF
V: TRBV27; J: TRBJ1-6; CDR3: CASSHLGSPLHF
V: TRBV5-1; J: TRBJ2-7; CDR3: CASSRTGIGEQYF
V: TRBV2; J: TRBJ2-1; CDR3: CASSLGGGLNEQFF
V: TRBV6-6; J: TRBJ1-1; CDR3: CASSRHMNTEAFF
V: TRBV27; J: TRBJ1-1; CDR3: CASSYGEGGAFF
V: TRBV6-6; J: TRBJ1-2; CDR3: CASSNRGSGGYTF
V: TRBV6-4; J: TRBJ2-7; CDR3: CASSSHTLYEQYF
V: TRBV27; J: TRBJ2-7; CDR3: CASRPQGFSYEQYF
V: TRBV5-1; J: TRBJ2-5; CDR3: CASSPTGQGLTETQYF
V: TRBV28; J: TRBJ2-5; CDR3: CASSFFGLAGGGQETQYF
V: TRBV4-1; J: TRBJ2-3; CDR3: CASSQGVGGYSTDTQYF
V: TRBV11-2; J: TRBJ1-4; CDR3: CASTLAGVGNEKLFF
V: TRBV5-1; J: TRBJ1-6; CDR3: CASSSDRGYSPLHF
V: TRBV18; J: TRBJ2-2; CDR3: CASSPQGLGLTGELFF
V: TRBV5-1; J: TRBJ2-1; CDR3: CASSDTSGSYNEQFF
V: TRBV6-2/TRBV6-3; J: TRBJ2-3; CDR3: CASSPTSGVSTDTQYF
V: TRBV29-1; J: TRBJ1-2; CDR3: CSVEFWTVYGYTF
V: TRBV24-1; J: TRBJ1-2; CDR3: CATSAQTNYGYTF
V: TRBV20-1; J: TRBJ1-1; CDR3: CSASQGHANTEAFF
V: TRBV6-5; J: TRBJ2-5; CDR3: CASLRGAQETQYF
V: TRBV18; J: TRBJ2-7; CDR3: CASSPTTPQPDF